The 15 T cell receptor beta chains listed next were all sequenced from one sample in a study of monozygotic twins with inflammatory bowel disease. TCRdb re-called the 5' RACE reads; one entry per CDR3 protein, DNA not given. Here the sample table reports 40,000 to 45,000 distinct CDR3 sequences. The material sequenced was blood. All receptors come from a human donor with ulcerative colitis or Crohn's disease, or a healthy co-twin of an affected twin (not recorded which).

The gene calls are TRBV5-1 and TRBJ1-2; TCRdb lists TRBD1, though no DNA is available to test this call. Germline CDR1 is SGHRS and CDR2 is YFSETQ. CDR3 length equals 14 residues. CDR3 in amino acids: CASSTSGESDGYTF.

The chain uses TRBV12-3 or TRBV12-4 and TRBJ1-1; the D call of TRBD1 rests on TCRdb alone, since no DNA is present to check it. This CDR3 has 15 residues. The chain's CDR3 is CASSPDVGENTEAFF.

The chain uses TRBV7-8 and TRBJ2-6. Germline CDR1 and CDR2: SGHVS and FQNEAQ. The CDR3 has 17 residues. This CDR3 reads CASSLVAGTSGANVLTF.

The chain joins TRBV5-1 to TRBJ1-5; the TCRdb D gene call, TRBD1, has no DNA to confirm it. The CDR3 spans 15 residues. CDR1 and CDR2 from the germline V gene are SGHRS and YFSETQ. The CDR3 loop is CASSLGGDSNQPQHF.

V usage is TRBV28 and J usage is TRBJ2-5; TCRdb names TRBD1, which stays unverified in the absence of DNA. CDR1 and CDR2 (germline): MDHEN, SYDVKM. CDR3 size: 16 residues. This CDR3 is CASSSRGDRTKETQYF. The full variable domain, with the rest looked up from reference TRBV28 and TRBJ2-5, is DVKVTQSSRYLVKRTGEKVFLECVQDMDHENMFWYRQDPGLGLRLIYFSYDVKMKEKGDIPEGYSVSREKKERFSLILESASTNQTSMYLCASSSRGDRTKETQYFGPGTRLLVL.

The chain has TRBV7-6 and TRBJ2-5; the TCRdb call, TRBD2, lacks DNA for checking. The CDR3 totals 19 residues. The germline V gene encodes CDR1 SGHVS and CDR2 FNYEAQ. Here the CDR3 reads CASSLGLAGGRTWQETQYF.

The chain has TRBV4-1 and TRBJ1-5; TCRdb's D call, TRBD1, is unchecked because there is no DNA. Germline V CDR1 and CDR2: MGHRA, YSYEKL. The CDR3 has 16 residues. CDR3 loop: CASSQGQGQEHQPQHF.

V and J are TRBV6-2 or TRBV6-3 and TRBJ2-1; with no DNA, the TCRdb D assignment of TRBD1 cannot be verified. The CDR3 is 17 residues long. Germline values: CDR1 MNHEY, CDR2 SVGEGT. CDR3 amino acids: CASSLRQGLTYYNEQFF.

The chain recombines TRBV5-1 with TRBJ2-1; TCRdb indicates TRBD2, and absent DNA this call remains unverified. CDR3 length: 15 amino acids. In germline, CDR1 is SGHRS, CDR2 YFSETQ. Here the CDR3 reads CASSLIAGGQGEQFF.

The chain has TRBV2 and TRBJ2-5. The CDR3 loop spans 13 amino acids. Germline V gene data show CDR1 as SNHLY and CDR2 as FYNNEI. The CDR3 loop reads CASSEGRQETQYF.

The chain links TRBV28 to TRBJ2-5; without DNA, the TCRdb call of TRBD2 cannot be checked. Germline CDR1 and CDR2: MDHEN and SYDVKM. The CDR3 runs to 11 residues. CDR3: CASRNGLAPYF.

The J gene is TRBJ2-1, the V gene TRBV6-2 or TRBV6-3; TCRdb returns TRBD2, unconfirmable since there is no DNA. Germline V gives CDR1 MNHEY, CDR2 SVGEGT. The CDR3 extends over 19 amino acids. The chain's CDR3 is CASSYFHSGLAGGSNEQFF.

The chain links TRBV7-2 to TRBJ2-3; TCRdb designates TRBD2, a call that cannot be tested without DNA. This CDR3 comprises 17 residues. Germline CDR1 reads SGHTA; CDR2 reads FQGNSA. CDR3 amino acids: CASSLAGTSGSADTQYF. The full variable domain, completed using reference TRBV7-2 and TRBJ2-3, is GAGVSQSPSNKVTEKGKDVELRCDPISGHTALYWYRQSLGQGLEFLIYFQGNSAPDKSGLPSDRFSAERTGGSVSTLTIQRTQQEDSAVYLCASSLAGTSGSADTQYFGPGTRLTVL.

The chain recombines TRBV5-1 with TRBJ1-2; TCRdb selects TRBD1, and the lack of DNA leaves this call unchecked. Germline V gene sequence: CDR1 SGHRS, CDR2 YFSETQ. The CDR3 is 16 amino acids. CDR3: CASSLEGGVNNYGYTF.

The rearrangement uses TRBV29-1 and TRBJ2-6; TCRdb proposes TRBD1, but this gene call is untestable without DNA. Germline V gives CDR1 SQVTM, CDR2 ANQGSEA. CDR3 size: 16 residues. The CDR3 sequence: CSVPGQGFSGANVLTF.